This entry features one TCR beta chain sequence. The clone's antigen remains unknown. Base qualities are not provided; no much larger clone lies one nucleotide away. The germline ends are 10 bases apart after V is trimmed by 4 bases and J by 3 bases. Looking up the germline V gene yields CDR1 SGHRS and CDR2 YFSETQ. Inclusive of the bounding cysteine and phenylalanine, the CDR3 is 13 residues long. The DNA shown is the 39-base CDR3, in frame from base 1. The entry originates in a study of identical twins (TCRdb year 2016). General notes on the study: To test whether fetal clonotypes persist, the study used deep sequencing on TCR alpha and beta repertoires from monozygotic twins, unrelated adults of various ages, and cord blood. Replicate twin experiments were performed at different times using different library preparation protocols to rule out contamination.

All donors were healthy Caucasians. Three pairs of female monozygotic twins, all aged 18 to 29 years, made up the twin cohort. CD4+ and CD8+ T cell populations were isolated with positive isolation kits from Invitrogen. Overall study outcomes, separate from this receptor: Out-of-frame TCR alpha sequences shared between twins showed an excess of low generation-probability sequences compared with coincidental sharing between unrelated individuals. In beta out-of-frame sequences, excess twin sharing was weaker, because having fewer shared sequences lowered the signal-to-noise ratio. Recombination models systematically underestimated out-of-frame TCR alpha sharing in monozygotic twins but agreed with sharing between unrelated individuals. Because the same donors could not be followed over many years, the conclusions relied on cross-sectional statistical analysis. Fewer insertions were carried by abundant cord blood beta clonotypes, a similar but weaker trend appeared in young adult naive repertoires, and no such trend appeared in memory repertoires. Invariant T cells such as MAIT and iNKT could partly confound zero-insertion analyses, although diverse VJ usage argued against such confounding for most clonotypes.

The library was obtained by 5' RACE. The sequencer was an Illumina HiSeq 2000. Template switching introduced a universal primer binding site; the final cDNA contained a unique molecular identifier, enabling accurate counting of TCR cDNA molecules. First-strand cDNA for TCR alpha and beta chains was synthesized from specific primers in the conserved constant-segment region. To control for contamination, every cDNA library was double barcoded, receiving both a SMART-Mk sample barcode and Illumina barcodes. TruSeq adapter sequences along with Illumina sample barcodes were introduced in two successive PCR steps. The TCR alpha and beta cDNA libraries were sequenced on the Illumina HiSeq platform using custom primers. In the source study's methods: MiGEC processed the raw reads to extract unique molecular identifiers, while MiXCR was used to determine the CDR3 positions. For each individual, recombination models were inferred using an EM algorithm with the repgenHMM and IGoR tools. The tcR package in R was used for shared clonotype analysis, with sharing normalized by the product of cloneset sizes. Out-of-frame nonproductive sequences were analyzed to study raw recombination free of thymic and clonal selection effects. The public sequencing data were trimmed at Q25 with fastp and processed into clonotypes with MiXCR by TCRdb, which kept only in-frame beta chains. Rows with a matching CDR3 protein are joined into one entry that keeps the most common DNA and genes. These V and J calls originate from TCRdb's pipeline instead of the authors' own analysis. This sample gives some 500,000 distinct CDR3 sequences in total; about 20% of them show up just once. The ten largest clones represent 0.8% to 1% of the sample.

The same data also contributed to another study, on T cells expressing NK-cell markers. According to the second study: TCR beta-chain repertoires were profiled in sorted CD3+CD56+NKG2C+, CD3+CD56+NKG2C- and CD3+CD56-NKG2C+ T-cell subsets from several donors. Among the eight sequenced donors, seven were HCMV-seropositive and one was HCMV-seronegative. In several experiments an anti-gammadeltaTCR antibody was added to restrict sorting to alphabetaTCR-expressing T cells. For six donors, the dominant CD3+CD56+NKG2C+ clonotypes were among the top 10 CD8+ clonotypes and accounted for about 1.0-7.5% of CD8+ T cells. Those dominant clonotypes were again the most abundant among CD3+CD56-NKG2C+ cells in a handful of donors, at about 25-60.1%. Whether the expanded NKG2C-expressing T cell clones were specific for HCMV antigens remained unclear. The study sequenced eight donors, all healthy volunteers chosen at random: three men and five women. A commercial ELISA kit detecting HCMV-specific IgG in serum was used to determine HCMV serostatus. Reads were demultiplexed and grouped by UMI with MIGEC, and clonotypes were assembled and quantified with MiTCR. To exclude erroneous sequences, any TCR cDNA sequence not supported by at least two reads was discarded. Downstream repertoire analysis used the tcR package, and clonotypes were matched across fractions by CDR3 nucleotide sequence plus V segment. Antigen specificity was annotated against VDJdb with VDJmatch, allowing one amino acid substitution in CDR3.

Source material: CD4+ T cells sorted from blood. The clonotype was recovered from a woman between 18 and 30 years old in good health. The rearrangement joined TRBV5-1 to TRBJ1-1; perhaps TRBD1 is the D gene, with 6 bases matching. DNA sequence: TGCGCCAGCAGCGTACAGGGACACACTGAAGCTTTCTTT. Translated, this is CASSVQGHTEAFF.